Following are 30 T cell receptor beta chains from one sample sequenced in a study of blood T cell repertoires in COVID-19. Clones were read by immunoSEQ multiplex PCR, and TCRdb kept only the in-frame ones, dropping some. Of approximately 210,000 clones listed, 84% were seen once; the top ten hold 10%. The sample was peripheral blood. The receptors come from a woman of 80 years or more with COVID-19, enrolled during active disease.

This chain connects TRBV28 to TRBJ1-1; D is uncertain. This CDR3 region has 14 residues. CDR1 is MDHEN and CDR2 is SYDVKM in the germline V gene. The ends were cut back, 6 bases at V and 4 bases at J, with 15 bases in the middle. For the CDR3, the DNA is TGTGCCAGCAGCACCTGGGCAACTGGCACTGAAGCTTTCTTT. Translating gives CASSTWATGTEAFF.

The J gene is TRBJ2-7, the V gene TRBV5-1, with TRBD2 as a possible D gene (5 bases). V was pared by 0 bases and J by 3 bases, with 10 bases between. CDR3 length: 14 residues. Per germline, CDR1 SGHRS and CDR2 YFSETQ. The CDR3 reads CASSLAGGDYEQYF. The CDR3 DNA sequence: TGCGCCAGCAGCTTGGCCGGAGGTGACTACGAGCAGTACTTC.

V usage is TRBV6-5 and J usage is TRBJ1-5; maybe TRBD1 (6 bases). The V gene's germline CDR1 is MNHEY and CDR2 SVGAGI. Trimming removed 3 bases from V and 6 bases from J, with 9 bases in between. The CDR3 is 13 residues long. Here the CDR3 DNA reads TGTGCCAGCAGTTATGGGGGCGGTCAGCCCCAGCATTTT. Encoded protein: CASSYGGGQPQHF.

The chain joins TRBV27 to TRBJ1-2; D unresolved. Germline values: CDR1 MNHEY, CDR2 SMNVEV (reference sequence). The CDR3 length is 14 residues. V lost 3 bases, J lost 8 bases, and 16 bases lay in between. The CDR3 is CASSFTWEVGGYTF. The CDR3 region has the DNA TGTGCCAGCAGTTTTACTTGGGAGGTCGGAGGCTACACCTTC.

V and J are TRBV6-5 and TRBJ2-7; D perhaps matches TRBD2 (6 bases). Looked up from germline, CDR1 is MNHEY and CDR2 is SVGAGI. The CDR3 is 16 residues long. The ends were cut back, 2 bases at V and 0 bases at J, with 14 bases in the middle. CDR3 loop: CASSYRGLGSSYEQYF. For the CDR3, the DNA is TGTGCCAGCAGTTACCGGGGACTGGGAAGCTCCTACGAGCAGTACTTC.

This sequence joins TRBV9 and TRBJ1-5; D uncertain. This CDR3 has 13 residues. The germline V and J ends were trimmed by 0 bases and 5 bases, with 6 bases remaining between them. From germline, CDR1 is SGDLS and CDR2 YYNGEE. This CDR3 reads CASSVDSDQPQHF. CDR3 in DNA: TGTGCCAGCAGCGTAGACAGTGATCAGCCCCAGCATTTT.

The chain employs TRBV4-1 and TRBJ1-3; unclear D gene. Germline assignment: CDR1 MGHRA and CDR2 YSYEKL. The V and J ends lost 5 bases and 0 bases respectively, with 5 bases between them. CDR3 length: 13 residues. DNA for the CDR3: TGCGCCAGCAGCGGCAGCTCTGGAAACACCATATATTTT. Translation: CASSGSSGNTIYF.

This sequence joins TRBV6-4 and TRBJ2-2, with D possibly TRBD2 on 6 matching bases. The CDR3 length is 14 residues. Trimming took off 4 bases at V and 4 bases at J, with 10 bases between the two ends. Per the germline V gene, CDR1 is MRHNA and CDR2 is SNTAGT. The CDR3 nucleotides read TGTGCCAGCAGTGTAGGACTATTCACCGGGGAGCTGTTTTTT. Translation: CASSVGLFTGELFF.

The V gene is TRBV14, the J gene TRBJ2-5; TRBD2 matches 10 bases. Germline assignment: CDR1 SGHDN and CDR2 FVKESK. The trim removed 0 bases at V and 1 base at J, leaving 8 bases unmatched. This CDR3 contains 18 residues. CDR3 DNA sequence: TGTGCCAGCAGCCAAGATCGTCCCAGCGGGGGGGTCCAAGAGACCCAGTACTTC. Its translation is CASSQDRPSGGVQETQYF.

The rearrangement links TRBV5-1 to TRBJ2-2; tentative D call: TRBD1 (5 bases). Germline V gene data show CDR1 as SGHRS and CDR2 as YFSETQ. Trimming cost V 3 bases and J 0 bases, with 12 bases left between them. This CDR3 has 16 residues. CDR3 loop: CASSSQGSTNTGELFF. The DNA for the CDR3 is TGCGCCAGCAGCTCGCAGGGATCGACGAACACCGGGGAGCTGTTTTTT.

This chain uses TRBV7-9 with TRBJ2-4; 7 bases are a match to TRBD1. Germline trimming cut 2 bases from V and 8 bases from J; bases unmatched to any gene: 3. The germline V gene encodes CDR1 SEHNR and CDR2 FQNEAQ (reference sequence). The CDR3 has 13 amino acids. CDR3 sequence (DNA): TGTGCCAGCAGCTTAACAGGGGTCGACATTCAGTACTTC. Translation: CASSLTGVDIQYF.

This clone has a handful of counts. This chain uses TRBV3-1 (or the pseudogene TRBV3-2) with TRBJ1-2; D unresolved. Germline V gives CDR1 LGHDT, CDR2 YNNKEL (reference sequence). Trimming shortened V by 3 bases and J by 4 bases, and 3 bases separated the two germline ends. This CDR3 comprises 11 residues. The CDR3 DNA reads as TGTGCCAGCAGCCAGAGCTATGGCTACACCTTC. This encodes CASSQSYGYTF.

The J gene is TRBJ1-4, the V gene TRBV18, with D hard to call. Trimming pared 3 bases from V and 8 bases from J, leaving 10 bases between. Germline V gene sequence: CDR1 KGHSH, CDR2 LQKENI. CDR3 size: 13 residues. CDR3 sequence (DNA): TGTGCCAGCTCACCTTCGGGGTCAGAAAAACTGTTTTTT. This codes for CASSPSGSEKLFF.

This chain connects TRBV14 to TRBJ1-2, with a possible D match to TRBD1 (6 bases). This CDR3 has 17 amino acids. CDR1 is SGHDN and CDR2 is FVKESK in the germline V gene. Deletions cut 4 bases from V and 2 bases from J, with 20 bases between. DNA of the CDR3: TGTGCCAGCAGCCCGACAGGAAGGCTCAGTCTGAACTATGGCTACACCTTC. Translation gives CASSPTGRLSLNYGYTF.

The chain combines TRBV4-2 with TRBJ2-1, with a possible D match to TRBD2 (6 bases). V gave up 1 base and J gave up 7 bases, with 14 bases separating them. Germline V gene data show CDR1 as LGHNA and CDR2 as YNFKEQ. The CDR3 loop spans 15 amino acids. The CDR3: CASSQGMGLTNEQFF. The DNA of the CDR3 is TGTGCCAGCAGCCAAGGTATGGGACTCACTAATGAGCAGTTCTTC.

The chain employs TRBV18 and TRBJ1-3; tentatively, D is TRBD1 (5 bases). The CDR3 is 16 residues long. Germline-derived CDR1 and CDR2 are KGHSH and LQKENI. Trimming removed 0 bases at V and 2 bases at J, with 11 bases between. The CDR3: CASSPPSRATGNTIYF. CDR3 sequence (DNA): TGTGCCAGCTCACCACCGAGCAGGGCGACTGGAAACACCATATATTTT.

The chain employs TRBV18 and TRBJ2-7; TRBD1 matches 9 bases. CDR3 length: 13 amino acids. V trimming: 2 bases; J trimming: 4 bases; junction bases outside the gene matches: 0. Germline V gene data show CDR1 as KGHSH and CDR2 as LQKENI. CDR3 nucleotides: TGTGCCAGCTCACCAGGGACAGGGTACGAGCAGTACGTC. Translation: CASSPGTGYEQYV.

V usage is TRBV27 and J usage is TRBJ2-7, with 12 positions matching TRBD2. The CDR3 is 19 amino acids. Germline CDR1 is MNHEY and CDR2 is SMNVEV (reference sequence). Trimming cost V 2 bases and J 6 bases; bases outside gene matches: 17. The CDR3 nucleotides are TGTGCCAGCAGTTTAGTCCCCCCCAGGCTAGCGGGGGGGCGCAGCGAGCAGTACGTC. Its translation is CASSLVPPRLAGGRSEQYV.

This clone was observed once. The CDR3 here is CASRGEGLGDNSPLHF. CDR3 DNA: TGTGCCAGCCGCGGTGAGGGACTGGGTGATAATTCACCCCTCCACTTT. V and J are TRBV27 and TRBJ1-6; tentatively, D is TRBD1 (5 bases). With 8 bases removed from V and 5 bases from J, the gap between germline ends came to 19 bases. The CDR3 consists of 16 residues. CDR1 is MNHEY and CDR2 is SMNVEV in the germline V gene (reference sequence).

The V call is TRBV6-1, the J call TRBJ1-2, with D possibly matching TRBD1 (5 bases). CDR1 is MNHNS and CDR2 is SASEGT in the germline V gene. Trimming cost V 3 bases and J 3 bases, with 11 bases left between them. The CDR3 sequence is 14 residues long. This CDR3 reads CASSEGGRYYGYTF. CDR3 DNA sequence: TGTGCCAGCAGTGAGGGGGGACGGTACTATGGCTACACCTTC.

This rearrangement joins TRBV5-8 to TRBJ1-3; D unclear. CDR3 length: 14 amino acids. The germline CDR1 and CDR2 sequences are SGHTS and YDEGEE. The V and J ends lost 4 bases and 1 base respectively, with 9 bases between them. CDR3 loop: CASSIIRSGNTIYF. Here the CDR3 DNA reads TGTGCCAGCAGCATAATCAGGTCTGGAAACACCATATATTTT.

This clone has just one count. The chain employs TRBV25-1 and TRBJ1-5, with unresolved D. The CDR3 length is 14 residues. Germline CDR1 is MGHDK and CDR2 is SYGVNS. V was pared by 2 bases and J by 2 bases, with 7 bases between. CDR3 sequence (DNA): TGTGCCAGCAGTGAAGCGGGCCGCAATCAGCCCCAGCATTTT. Protein: CASSEAGRNQPQHF.

The chain has TRBV7-2 and TRBJ2-5; 7 positions match TRBD2. Germline V gives CDR1 SGHTA, CDR2 FQGNSA. Losses at the gene ends were 2 bases for V and 5 bases for J; bases not matched to a gene: 5. This CDR3 is 14 amino acids long. Here the CDR3 DNA reads TGTGCCAGCAGCTTATCCAGCGGGGTGGAGACCCAGTACTTC. Amino acids: CASSLSSGVETQYF.

J is TRBJ1-2 and V is TRBV10-3; D gene ambiguous. The CDR3 length is 13 residues. Trimming stripped 4 bases from V and 0 bases from J, with 6 bases between. Per germline, CDR1 ENHRY and CDR2 SYGVKD. The CDR3 nucleotides are TGTGCCATCAGTGGGCCTCCTAACTATGGCTACACCTTC. Translated, it gives CAISGPPNYGYTF.

The chain uses TRBV5-1 and TRBJ1-1, with a possible D match to TRBD1 (5 bases). V was clipped by 0 bases and J by 2 bases, with 14 bases between them. This CDR3 is 16 amino acids long. Looked up from germline, CDR1 is SGHRS and CDR2 is YFSETQ. In nucleotides, the CDR3 is TGCGCCAGCAGCTTGGCCAACCCCAGGGCAAACACTGAAGCTTTCTTT. Amino acid sequence: CASSLANPRANTEAFF.

This rearrangement joins TRBV28 to TRBJ2-3; D perhaps matches TRBD1 (6 bases). Per germline, CDR1 MDHEN and CDR2 SYDVKM. Trimming took 5 bases from V and 9 from J, leaving 21 bases between them. The CDR3 loop spans 15 amino acids. CDR3 protein: CASSGGRDLPRTQYF. In DNA form, the CDR3 reads TGTGCCAGCAGTGGGGGCCGGGACCTACCTCGAACGCAGTATTTT.

This chain links TRBV7-9 with TRBJ1-2; D gene uncertain. The germline V gene encodes CDR1 SEHNR and CDR2 FQNEAQ (reference sequence). V was clipped by 1 base and J by 5 bases, with 5 bases between them. The CDR3 extends over 12 amino acids. The DNA of the CDR3 is TGTGCCAGCAGCTTAGAGGAGTATGGCTACACCTTC. Amino acid sequence: CASSLEEYGYTF.

The rearrangement joins TRBV7-2 to TRBJ2-7, with 7 bases identical to TRBD1. This CDR3 contains 15 residues. Losses at the gene ends were 0 bases for V and 0 bases for J; bases not matched to a gene: 2. Germline V gives CDR1 SGHTA, CDR2 FQGNSA. Here the CDR3 reads CASSLAGTASYEQYF. The CDR3 region has the DNA TGTGCCAGCAGCTTAGCCGGGACAGCCTCCTACGAGCAGTACTTC. Together with reference TRBV7-2 and TRBJ2-7, the CDR3 gives the full variable domain: GAGVSQSPSNKVTEKGKDVELRCDPISGHTALYWYRQSLGQGLEFLIYFQGNSAPDKSGLPSDRFSAERTGGSVSTLTIQRTQQEDSAVYLCASSLAGTASYEQYFGPGTRLTVT.

This clone was recorded a few times. V usage is TRBV5-1 and J usage is TRBJ1-1; no reliable D call. The germline V gene encodes CDR1 SGHRS and CDR2 YFSETQ. CDR3 length: 12 residues. The V and J ends lost 4 bases and 4 bases respectively, with 8 bases between them. The CDR3 DNA reads TGCGCCAGCAGCGATTCGAGCACTGAAGCTTTCTTT. Translating it yields CASSDSSTEAFF.

This clone was seen once. The DNA for the CDR3 is TGCGCCAGCAGCGCCGGGACAGGCGGCACCGGGGAGCTGTTTTTT. Encoded protein: CASSAGTGGTGELFF. This chain connects TRBV5-1 to TRBJ2-2, with 8 bases that match TRBD1. The CDR3 extends over 15 amino acids. The V segment lost 4 bases and the J segment 4 bases; nucleotides outside the gene matches: 6. CDR1 SGHRS and CDR2 YFSETQ come from the germline V gene.